Ten or more counts support the clone carrying this T cell receptor (beta chain). Its target is not known. The TCR beta CDR3 regions underwent amplification using RNA transcripts as the source. TCR CDR3 regions were first amplified by RT-PCR with HTBI primers. TCRdb independently ran MiXCR on the multiplex PCR reads; one entry per CDR3 protein. In the table there are roughly 800,000 distinct CDR3 sequences, around 38% of which are singletons. Patients with uncontrolled infections, other autoimmune diseases, pregnancy or lactation were excluded. These data come from a study of T cells in Graves' hyperthyroidism and ophthalmopathy. Broader study findings: Most thyroid clonotypes expanded above 0.001 were also detected in blood. Patients with ophthalmopathy were separated from those with stable hyperthyroidism by a 13 V-J model.

This CDR3 comprises 11 residues. CDR1 is SEHNR, CDR2 FQNEAQ, per germline (reference sequence). The V gene lost 6 bases and the J gene lost 8 bases, with 10 bases spanning the gap. The V and J genes are TRBV7-9 and TRBJ1-2; no clear D. The sample taken for sequencing was blood. The clonotype originates from a man aged 18 to 35 with Graves' hyperthyroidism. CDR3 in amino acids: CASSQQAGYTF. The CDR3 DNA sequence: TGTGCCAGCAGTCAGCAAGCGGGCTACACCTTC.